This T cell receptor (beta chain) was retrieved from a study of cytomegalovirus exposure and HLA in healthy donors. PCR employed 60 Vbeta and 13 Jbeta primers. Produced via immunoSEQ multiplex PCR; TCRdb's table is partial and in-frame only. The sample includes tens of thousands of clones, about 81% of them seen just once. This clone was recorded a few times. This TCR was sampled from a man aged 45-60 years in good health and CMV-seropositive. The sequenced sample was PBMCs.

The CDR3 protein is CASSRGQGKETQYF. DNA for the CDR3: TGCGCCAGCAGCAGGGGACAGGGAAAAGAGACCCAGTACTTC. The chain couples TRBV5-1 to TRBJ2-5; 9 bases are a match to TRBD1. Per germline, CDR1 SGHRS and CDR2 YFSETQ. CDR3 size: 14 residues. V dropped 4 bases and J dropped 3; count of bases not matched to a gene: 4.